This passage covers 27 T cell receptor beta chains from one sample sequenced in a study of OX40 agonist ivuxolimab in advanced cancers. Produced via immunoSEQ multiplex PCR; TCRdb's table is partial and in-frame only. The table lists tens of thousands of clones, roughly 94% of them singletons. The source was CD4+ or CD8+ T cells sorted from blood, collected in a trial of the OX40 agonist ivuxolimab. These receptors were collected from an adult with an advanced solid tumor such as melanoma, head and neck, liver or kidney cancer.

The chain employs TRBV4-1 and TRBJ2-6, with a tentative D call TRBD1 (5 bases). The CDR3 is made up of 18 amino acids. Trimming removed 2 bases at V and 4 bases at J, with 18 bases between. The germline gives CDR1 MGHRA, CDR2 YSYEKL. Here the CDR3 reads CASSQQLVQGLGANVLTF. For the CDR3, the DNA is TGCGCCAGCAGCCAACAGTTAGTTCAGGGTCTCGGGGCCAACGTCCTGACTTTC.

The J gene is TRBJ2-7, the V gene TRBV7-9; 10 positions match TRBD2. Trimming removed 5 bases from V and 0 bases from J; junction bases left unmatched: 4. Germline V gene lookup returns CDR1 SEHNR and CDR2 FQNEAQ (reference sequence). The CDR3 length is 15 residues. CDR3 residues: CASSLGLADSYEQYF. The CDR3 coding sequence is TGTGCCAGCAGCCTAGGACTAGCGGACTCCTACGAGCAGTACTTC.

CDR3 loop: CASSLETSGSEQFF. For the CDR3, the DNA is TGTGCCAGCAGCTTAGAGACTAGCGGGAGTGAGCAGTTCTTC. V usage is TRBV7-6 and J usage is TRBJ2-1; 12 bases are a match to TRBD2. Germline CDR1 and CDR2: SGHVS and FNYEAQ. The junction had 1 base not matched to a gene; V was cut back by 1 base and J by 9 bases. The CDR3 contains 14 residues.

The chain has TRBV7-9 and TRBJ1-4; TRBD1 matches 10 bases. With V trimmed by 5 bases and J by 6 bases, 12 bases remained unmatched. CDR1 is SEHNR, CDR2 FQNEAQ, per germline (reference sequence). The CDR3 runs 17 residues. Here the CDR3 reads CASSPSRDRGFHEKLFF. The DNA for the CDR3 is TGTGCCAGCAGCCCCTCCAGGGACAGGGGCTTTCATGAAAAACTGTTTTTT.

J is TRBJ1-5 and V is TRBV19; TRBD1 matches at 7 bases. The germline V gene has CDR1 LNHDA and CDR2 SQIVND (reference sequence). V lost 6 bases to trimming and J lost 2 bases; unmatched junction nucleotides: 4. The CDR3 is 14 amino acids. Here the CDR3 reads CASRQGYGNQPQHF. DNA for the CDR3: TGTGCCAGTAGACAGGGGTATGGCAATCAGCCCCAGCATTTT.

This clone was found once. This rearrangement joins TRBV11-3 to TRBJ2-7, with D maybe TRBD2 (6 bases). The germline V gene has CDR1 SGHNT and CDR2 YENEEA. V was pared by 5 bases and J by 0 bases, with 8 bases between. The CDR3 is 13 residues long. CDR3 amino acids: CASSRGSSYEQYF. CDR3 in DNA: TGTGCCAGCAGCCGGGGGAGCTCCTACGAGCAGTACTTC.

The chain couples TRBV19 to TRBJ1-5, with D perhaps TRBD1 (6 bases). CDR1 LNHDA and CDR2 SQIVND come from the germline V gene (reference sequence). The V end was cut by 4 bases, the J end by 4 bases, with 17 bases between. The CDR3 has 16 residues. CDR3 DNA sequence: TGTGCCAGTAGTACCACACAGGGACAACCTAATCAGCCCCAGCATTTT. Translating it yields CASSTTQGQPNQPQHF.

The chain has TRBV19 and TRBJ1-1; D is uncertain. Trimming took 6 bases from V and 1 from J, leaving 15 bases between them. Germline assignment: CDR1 LNHDA and CDR2 SQIVND (reference sequence). CDR3 length: 15 amino acids. Here the CDR3 reads CASRANNYANTEAFF. The CDR3 nucleotides read TGTGCCAGTAGAGCTAACAACTACGCGAACACTGAAGCTTTCTTT.

The chain recombines TRBV19 with TRBJ2-1; D remains ambiguous. The CDR3 has 16 residues. CDR1 and CDR2 from the germline V gene are LNHDA and SQIVND (reference sequence). Trimming cost V 5 bases and J 0 bases, with 14 bases left between them. CDR3 coding DNA: TGTGCCAGTAGTGACATAGGGCCTAGCTCCTACAATGAGCAGTTCTTC. It yields the protein CASSDIGPSSYNEQFF.

V and J are TRBV5-1 and TRBJ2-7; no definite D call. This CDR3 comprises 14 residues. In germline, CDR1 is SGHRS, CDR2 YFSETQ. The V and J ends lost 0 bases and 0 bases respectively, with 7 bases between them. CDR3 nucleotide sequence: TGCGCCAGCAGCTTGGCCCCTATCTCCTACGAGCAGTACTTC. This gives the protein CASSLAPISYEQYF.

The rearrangement uses TRBV4-3 and TRBJ2-7; 14 bases align to TRBD2. CDR1 LGHNA and CDR2 YSLEER come from the germline V gene. J lost 6 bases, V lost 0 bases, and 1 base had no gene match. The CDR3 is made up of 15 amino acids. The CDR3 is CASSQETSGRVEQYF. The CDR3, as DNA: TGCGCCAGCAGCCAAGAGACTAGCGGGAGGGTCGAGCAGTACTTC.

This rearrangement joins TRBV5-1 to TRBJ2-1; a possible D gene is TRBD2 (5 bases). V was pared by 1 base and J by 1 base, with 18 bases between. The CDR3 consists of 18 residues. The V gene's germline CDR1 is SGHRS and CDR2 YFSETQ. The CDR3 spells CASSLLSRGSPSYNEQFF. CDR3 nucleotide sequence: TGCGCCAGCAGCTTGTTGTCCCGCGGGTCACCTTCCTACAATGAGCAGTTCTTC.

The CDR3 nucleotides are TGTGCCAGCAGCCAAGAGGAGGGAATAGCGGGAGAAATTTACAATGAGCAGTTCTTC. This codes for CASSQEEGIAGEIYNEQFF. The genes are TRBV14 and TRBJ2-1, with 9 nucleotides matching TRBD2. With V trimmed by 0 bases and J by 4 bases, 13 bases remained unmatched. This CDR3 spans 19 amino acids. From germline, CDR1 is SGHDN and CDR2 FVKESK.

V usage is TRBV5-5 and J usage is TRBJ2-7; D is undetermined. Germline CDR1 SGHKS, CDR2 YYEKEE (reference sequence). The CDR3 covers 14 residues. V gave up 4 bases and J gave up 0 bases, with 11 bases separating them. The CDR3 DNA sequence: TGTGCCAGCAGCCCAGACGCTGACTCCTACGAGCAGTACTTC. Amino acid sequence: CASSPDADSYEQYF.

V gene TRBV5-1 combines with J gene TRBJ2-1; possibly TRBD2 for D (6 bases). V lost 2 bases, J lost 8 bases, and 11 bases lay in between. Germline CDR1 SGHRS, CDR2 YFSETQ. This CDR3 region has 13 residues. CDR3 nucleotides: TGCGCCAGCAGCTTTAGCGGAGGCGATGAGCAGTTCTTC. This gives the protein CASSFSGGDEQFF.

This chain uses TRBV27 with TRBJ1-4; D remains ambiguous. This CDR3 is built from 12 residues. The V end lost 5 bases, the J end lost 12 bases, and 13 bases lay between the germline ends. Germline CDR1 MNHEY, CDR2 SMNVEV (reference sequence). For the CDR3, the DNA is TGTGCCAGCAGTGTGGACGGTGTGGAACTGTTTTTT. Protein: CASSVDGVELFF.

Only one count was recorded for this clone. This chain joins TRBV6-1 and TRBJ1-1, with D maybe TRBD1 (6 bases). V lost 4 bases and J lost 0, with 15 bases in between. This CDR3 spans 16 amino acids. Germline V gives CDR1 MNHNS, CDR2 SASEGT. The CDR3 DNA reads as TGTGCCAGCAGTGGTCTCCTACAGGGTATGAACACTGAAGCTTTCTTT. Translating it yields CASSGLLQGMNTEAFF.

V gene TRBV28 combines with J gene TRBJ1-1; maybe TRBD1 (5 bases). CDR1 MDHEN and CDR2 SYDVKM come from the germline V gene. This CDR3 comprises 15 residues. V was pared by 2 bases and J by 4 bases, with 14 bases between. Here the CDR3 DNA reads TGTGCCAGCAGTTTAGGCCTGAGGGGATCCACTGAAGCTTTCTTT. Encoded protein: CASSLGLRGSTEAFF.

V and J are TRBV19 and TRBJ2-2, with TRBD2 matching over 12 bases. The junction had 10 bases not matched to a gene; V was cut back by 7 bases and J by 7 bases. This CDR3 spans 16 amino acids. Germline V gene sequence: CDR1 LNHDA, CDR2 SQIVND (reference sequence). CDR3 residues: CASIPLAGGPGGELFF. The DNA for the CDR3 is TGTGCCAGTATCCCCCTAGCGGGAGGGCCCGGCGGGGAGCTGTTTTTT.

The chain combines TRBV5-1 with TRBJ2-5; D is undetermined. The tail of the sequence fits TRBJ2-7 better, so the J call may be wrong. Germline CDR1 reads SGHRS; CDR2 reads YFSETQ. The length of the CDR3 is 13 residues. The DNA for the CDR3 is TGCGCCAGCAGCTTGGGAAAGGGATACGAGCAGTACTTC. Translating it yields CASSLGKGYEQYF.

In DNA form, the CDR3 reads TGTGCCAACCGACAGGGAAATTCACCCCTCCACTTT. Translation gives CANRQGNSPLHF. The chain carries TRBV6-1 and TRBJ1-6; 7 positions match TRBD1. CDR3 length: 12 residues. Trimming at V came to 10 bases and at J to 7 bases, leaving 4 bases not matched to a gene. Per germline, CDR1 MNHNS and CDR2 SASEGT.

J is TRBJ2-7 and V is TRBV2, with D possibly TRBD2 on 5 matching bases. CDR1 and CDR2 (germline): SNHLY, FYNNEI. V was cut by 3 bases and J by 5 bases, with 14 bases left in between. There are 14 residues in the CDR3. CDR3 sequence (DNA): TGTGCCAGCAGTGACGATTGGAGGTGGAACGAGCAGTACTTC. This sequence encodes CASSDDWRWNEQYF. Based on the CDR3 plus reference TRBV2 and TRBJ2-7, the full variable domain is EPEVTQTPSHQVTQMGQEVILRCVPISNHLYFYWYRQILGQKVEFLVSFYNNEISEKSEIFDDQFSVERPDGSNFTLKIRSTKLEDSAMYFCASSDDWRWNEQYFGPGTRLTVT.

The chain couples TRBV5-1 to TRBJ2-3; D possibly corresponds to TRBD2 (5 bases). This CDR3 is built from 14 residues. CDR1 is SGHRS and CDR2 is YFSETQ in the germline V gene. Trimming removed 7 bases from V and 2 bases from J, with 14 bases in between. The CDR3 protein is CASPRRGYTDTQYF. CDR3 sequence (DNA): TGCGCCAGCCCCCGAAGAGGGTACACAGATACGCAGTATTTT.

This rearrangement joins TRBV4-1 to TRBJ2-6; TRBD2 is a possible D gene (7 bases). V lost 3 bases and J lost 2, with 14 bases in between. Looked up from germline, CDR1 is MGHRA and CDR2 is YSYEKL. The CDR3 runs 17 residues. CDR3 sequence reads: CASSQEGGPTGANVLTF. CDR3 DNA: TGCGCCAGCAGCCAGGAGGGGGGGCCAACTGGGGCCAACGTCCTGACTTTC.

V is TRBV4-1 and J is TRBJ1-1, with D possibly being TRBD1 (5 bases). The CDR3 covers 15 residues. The V gene's germline CDR1 is MGHRA and CDR2 YSYEKL. V lost 5 bases to trimming and J lost 0 bases, with 13 bases between them. CDR3 in DNA: TGCGCCAGCAGCAACGGCCCAGGGATGAACACTGAAGCTTTCTTT. Amino acid sequence: CASSNGPGMNTEAFF.

The gene calls are TRBV19 and TRBJ1-2; no clear D gene. The V end was cut by 5 bases, the J end by 0 bases, with 13 bases between. The CDR3 contains 15 residues. The germline CDR1 and CDR2 sequences are LNHDA and SQIVND (reference sequence). DNA for the CDR3: TGTGCCAGTAGTGTTGGCCCACCCTCTAACTATGGCTACACCTTC. It yields the protein CASSVGPPSNYGYTF. The full variable domain, in which reference TRBV19 and TRBJ1-2 provide the parts outside the CDR3, is DGGITQSPKYLFRKEGQNVTLSCEQNLNHDAMYWYRQDPGQGLRLIYYSQIVNDFQKGDIAEGYSVSREKKESFPLTVTSAQKNPTAFYLCASSVGPPSNYGYTFGSGTRLTVV.

This clone was found once. This chain links TRBV5-4 with TRBJ1-2; TRBD1 matches at 7 bases. V was pared by 4 bases and J by 4 bases, with 10 bases of the junction left unmatched. The CDR3 covers 15 residues. CDR1 SGHNT and CDR2 YYREEE come from the germline V gene (reference sequence). CDR3 in amino acids: CASSRPEDRPYGYTF. CDR3 coding DNA: TGTGCCAGCAGCCGACCGGAGGACAGGCCCTATGGCTACACCTTC.